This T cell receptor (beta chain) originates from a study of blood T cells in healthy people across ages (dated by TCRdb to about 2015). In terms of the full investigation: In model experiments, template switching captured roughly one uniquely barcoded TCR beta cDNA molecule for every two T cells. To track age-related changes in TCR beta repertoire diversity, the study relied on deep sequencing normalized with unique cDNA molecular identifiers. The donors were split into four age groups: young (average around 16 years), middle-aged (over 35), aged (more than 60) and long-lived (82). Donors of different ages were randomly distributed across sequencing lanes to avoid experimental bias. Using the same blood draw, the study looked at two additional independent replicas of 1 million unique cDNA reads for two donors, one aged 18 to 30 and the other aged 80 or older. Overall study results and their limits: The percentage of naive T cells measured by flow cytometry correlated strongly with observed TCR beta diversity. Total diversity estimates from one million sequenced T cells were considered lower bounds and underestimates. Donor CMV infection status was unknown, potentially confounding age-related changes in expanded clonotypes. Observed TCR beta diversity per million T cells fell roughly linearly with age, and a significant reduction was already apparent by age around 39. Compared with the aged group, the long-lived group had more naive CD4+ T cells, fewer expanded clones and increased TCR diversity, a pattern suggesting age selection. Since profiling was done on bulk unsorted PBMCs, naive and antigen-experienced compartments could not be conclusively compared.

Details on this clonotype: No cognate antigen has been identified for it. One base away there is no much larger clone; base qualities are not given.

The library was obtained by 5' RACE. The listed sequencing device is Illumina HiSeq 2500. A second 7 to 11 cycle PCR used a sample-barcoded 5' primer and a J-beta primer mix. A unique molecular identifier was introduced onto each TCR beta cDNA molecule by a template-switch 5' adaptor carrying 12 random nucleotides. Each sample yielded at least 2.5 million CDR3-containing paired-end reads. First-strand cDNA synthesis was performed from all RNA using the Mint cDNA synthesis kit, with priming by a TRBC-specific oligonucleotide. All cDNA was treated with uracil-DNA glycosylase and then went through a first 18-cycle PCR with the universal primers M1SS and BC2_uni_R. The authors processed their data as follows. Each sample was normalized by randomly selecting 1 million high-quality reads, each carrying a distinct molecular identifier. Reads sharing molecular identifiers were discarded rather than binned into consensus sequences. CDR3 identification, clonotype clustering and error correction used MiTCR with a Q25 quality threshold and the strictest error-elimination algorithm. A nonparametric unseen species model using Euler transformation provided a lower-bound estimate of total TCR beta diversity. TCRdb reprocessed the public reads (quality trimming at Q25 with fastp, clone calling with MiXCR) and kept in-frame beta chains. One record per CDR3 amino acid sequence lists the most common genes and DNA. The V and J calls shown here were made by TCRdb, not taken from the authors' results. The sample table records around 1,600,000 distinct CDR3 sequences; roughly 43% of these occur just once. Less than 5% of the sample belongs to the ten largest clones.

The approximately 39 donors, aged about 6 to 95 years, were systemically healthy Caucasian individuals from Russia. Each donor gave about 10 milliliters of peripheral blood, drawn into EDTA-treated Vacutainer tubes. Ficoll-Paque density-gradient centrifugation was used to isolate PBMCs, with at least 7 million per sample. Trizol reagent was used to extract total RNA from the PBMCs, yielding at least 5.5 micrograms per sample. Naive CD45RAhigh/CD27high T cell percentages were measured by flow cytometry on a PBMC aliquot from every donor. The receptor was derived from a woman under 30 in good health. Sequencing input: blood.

The DNA is TGCGCCAGCAGCATTCCAAGTGCCAGCACAGATACGCAGTATTTT. It codes for CASSIPSASTDTQYF. Recombination connected TRBV5-1 to TRBJ2-3, with no confidently assigned D gene. The CDR3 sequence holds 15 residues, the cysteine and phenylalanine included. Only the CDR3 part of the read is kept: 45 bases, read in frame from the first base. A distance of 12 bases separates the germline ends of V and J, which lose 4 bases and 0 bases respectively. CDR1 and CDR2, per the germline V gene, are SGHRS and YFSETQ.